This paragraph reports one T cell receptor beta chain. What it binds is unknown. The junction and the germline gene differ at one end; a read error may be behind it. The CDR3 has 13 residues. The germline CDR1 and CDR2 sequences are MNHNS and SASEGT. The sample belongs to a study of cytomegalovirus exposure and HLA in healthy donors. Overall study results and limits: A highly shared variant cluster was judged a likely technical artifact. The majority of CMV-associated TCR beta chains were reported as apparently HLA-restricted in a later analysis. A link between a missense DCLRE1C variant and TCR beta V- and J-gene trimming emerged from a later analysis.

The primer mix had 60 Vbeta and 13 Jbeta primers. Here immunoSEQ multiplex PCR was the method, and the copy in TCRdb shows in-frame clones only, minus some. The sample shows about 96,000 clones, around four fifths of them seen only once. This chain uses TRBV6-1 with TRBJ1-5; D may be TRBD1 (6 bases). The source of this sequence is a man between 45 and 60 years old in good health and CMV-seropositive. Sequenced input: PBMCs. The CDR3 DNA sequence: TGTGCCAGCAGTGGTCGGGACAATCAGCCCCAGAATTTT. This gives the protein CASSGRDNQPQNF.